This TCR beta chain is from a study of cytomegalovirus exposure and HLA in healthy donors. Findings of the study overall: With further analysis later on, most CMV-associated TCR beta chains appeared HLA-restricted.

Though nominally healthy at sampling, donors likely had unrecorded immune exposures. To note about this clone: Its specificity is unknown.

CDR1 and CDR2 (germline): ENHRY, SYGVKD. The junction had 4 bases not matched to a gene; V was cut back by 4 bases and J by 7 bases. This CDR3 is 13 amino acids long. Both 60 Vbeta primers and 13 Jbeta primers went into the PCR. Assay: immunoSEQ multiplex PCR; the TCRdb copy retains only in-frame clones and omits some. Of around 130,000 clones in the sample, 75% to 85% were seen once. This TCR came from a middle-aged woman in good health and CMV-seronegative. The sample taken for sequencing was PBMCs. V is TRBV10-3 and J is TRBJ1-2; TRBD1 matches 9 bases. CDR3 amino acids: CAISGGQGSGYTF. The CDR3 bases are TGTGCCATCAGTGGGGGACAGGGCAGTGGCTACACCTTC.